These 27 T cell receptor beta chains originate from one sample sequenced in a study of CD8+ T cells in alopecia areata. The authors extracted RNA and reverse transcribed it into cDNA as the sequencing template. Sequencing used immunoSEQ multiplex PCR; TCRdb keeps in-frame clones, though not all of them. The sample consists of more than 95,000 clones, 80% to 90% of them appearing once. Treatment defined: oral pan-JAK inhibitor, 5-10 mg twice daily. This specimen consisted of CD8+ T cells sorted from blood, obtained at approximately week 30, from a patient treated with tofacitinib. The receptors here all came from a human donor with alopecia areata.

This clone was detected only once. This chain uses TRBV27 with TRBJ1-1; D unclear. V lost 1 base, J lost 6 bases, and 12 bases lay in between. There are 14 residues in the CDR3. Looked up from germline, CDR1 is MNHEY and CDR2 is SMNVEV (reference sequence). In DNA, the CDR3 is TGTGCCAGCAGTTTATTCGGGCGGGAGGCTGAAGCTTTCTTT. It translates to CASSLFGREAEAFF.

The J gene is TRBJ2-7, the V gene TRBV27; tentative D call: TRBD2 (5 bases). The germline gives CDR1 MNHEY, CDR2 SMNVEV (reference sequence). The V and J ends lost 6 bases and 2 bases respectively, with 14 bases between them. CDR3 size: 14 residues. The CDR3 spells CASSLGGPPYEQYF. CDR3 nucleotide sequence: TGTGCCAGCAGCCTTGGCGGGCCCCCCTACGAGCAGTACTTC.

The chain is built from TRBV23-1 and TRBJ2-7; D gene ambiguous. TRBV23-1 is labeled an ORF, and its function is uncertain. CDR3 length: 13 residues. V lost 4 bases and J 3 bases, leaving 10 bases between the germline ends. CDR3 loop: CASSRRHFYEQYF. As DNA, the CDR3 is TGCGCCAGCAGTCGGCGGCATTTCTACGAGCAGTACTTC.

As concerns this clone: Additional DNA sequences in this sample encode the identical CDR3. V usage is TRBV4-1 and J usage is TRBJ2-7; D is uncertain. The germline V and J ends were trimmed by 3 bases and 5 bases, with 5 bases remaining between them. The CDR3 extends over 11 amino acids. CDR1 and CDR2 from the germline V gene are MGHRA and YSYEKL. The CDR3 DNA reads as TGCGCCAGCAGCCAGGGCAACGAGCAGTACTTC. Translated: CASSQGNEQYF.

The genes are TRBV19 and TRBJ2-1; 11 bases map to TRBD2. Germline V gives CDR1 LNHDA, CDR2 SQIVND (reference sequence). The CDR3 covers 16 residues. V lost 3 bases to trimming and J lost 3 bases; unmatched junction nucleotides: 4. The CDR3 region is CASSIILAGGYNEQFF. In DNA form, the CDR3 reads TGTGCCAGTAGTATCATTCTAGCGGGGGGCTACAATGAGCAGTTCTTC.

V usage is TRBV9 and J usage is TRBJ2-3; maybe TRBD2 (5 bases). This CDR3 is 15 amino acids long. V lost 0 bases and J 1 base, leaving 9 bases between the germline ends. Germline assignment: CDR1 SGDLS and CDR2 YYNGEE. The CDR3 sequence: CASSVGGEGTDTQYF. CDR3 coding DNA: TGTGCCAGCAGCGTAGGGGGAGAGGGCACAGATACGCAGTATTTT. The whole variable domain, remainder taken from reference TRBV9 and TRBJ2-3, is DSGVTQTPKHLITATGQRVTLRCSPRSGDLSVYWYQQSLDQGLQFLIQYYNGEERAKGNILERFSAQQFPDLHSELNLSSLELGDSALYFCASSVGGEGTDTQYFGPGTRLTVL.

The chain links TRBV4-1 to TRBJ2-1; tentatively, D is TRBD2 (6 bases). Trimming removed 1 base at V and 8 bases at J, with 21 bases between. CDR3 length equals 17 residues. The V gene's germline CDR1 is MGHRA and CDR2 YSYEKL. The DNA for the CDR3 is TGCGCCAGCAGCCAAGTGTCTCCGGAGGGCCGGTTTTATGAGCAGTTCTTC. Translation gives CASSQVSPEGRFYEQFF.

V and J are TRBV15 and TRBJ2-7; TRBD1 matches 9 bases. The CDR3 is made up of 14 amino acids. V shed 3 bases, J shed 5 bases, and the junction held 5 bases outside the gene matches. The germline CDR1 and CDR2 sequences are LNHNV and YYDKDF (reference sequence). The CDR3 is CATSSRTGEDEQYF. CDR3 nucleotides: TGTGCCACCAGCAGCCGGACAGGGGAGGACGAGCAGTACTTC.

The chain uses TRBV27 and TRBJ2-7; 9 bases are a match to TRBD2. CDR3 length: 18 residues. Germline values: CDR1 MNHEY, CDR2 SMNVEV (reference sequence). V lost 1 base to trimming and J lost 1 base; unmatched junction nucleotides: 11. The CDR3 coding sequence is TGTGCCAGCAGTTTATTATGGCGGGAGGGCCCCTTTTCCTACGAGCAGTACTTC. Translated, it gives CASSLLWREGPFSYEQYF.

This chain uses TRBV29-1 with TRBJ2-5, with D maybe TRBD2 (6 bases). With 0 bases removed from V and 1 base from J, the gap between germline ends came to 6 bases. This CDR3 is built from 13 residues. CDR1 SQVTM and CDR2 ANQGSEA come from the germline V gene. DNA for the CDR3: TGCAGCGTTGAAGACGGGGGCCAAGAGACCCAGTACTTC. Its protein is CSVEDGGQETQYF.

This chain joins TRBV7-8 and TRBJ2-3; 9 bases agree with TRBD1. The junction had 13 bases not matched to a gene; V was cut back by 5 bases and J by 4 bases. The CDR3 has 17 amino acids. In germline, CDR1 is SGHVS, CDR2 FQNEAQ. The CDR3, as DNA: TGTGCCAGCAGCCGGCCCGACAGGGGGACCTTCTCAGATACGCAGTATTTT. Amino acid sequence: CASSRPDRGTFSDTQYF.

This sequence joins TRBV29-1 and TRBJ2-2, with no clear D. V was cut by 8 bases and J by 8 bases, with 15 bases left in between. The CDR3 totals 12 residues. The V gene's germline CDR1 is SQVTM and CDR2 ANQGSEA. The CDR3 bases are TGCAGCATTCTTTGGGGTACTGGGGAGCTGTTTTTT. The encoded protein is CSILWGTGELFF.

The chain couples TRBV9 to TRBJ2-1; 10 positions agree with TRBD2. V gave up 3 bases and J gave up 8 bases; unmatched junction bases: 8. The CDR3 has 15 residues. CDR1 and CDR2 (germline): SGDLS, YYNGEE. CDR3 protein: CASSGHLAGVDEQFF. The CDR3 DNA reads TGTGCCAGCAGCGGACACCTAGCGGGGGTCGATGAGCAGTTCTTC.

This clone occurred once. The rearrangement links TRBV9 to TRBJ2-2; TRBD1 matches at 9 bases. Germline lookup yields CDR1 SGDLS and CDR2 YYNGEE. There are 16 residues in the CDR3. V shed 2 bases, J shed 7 bases, and the junction held 9 bases outside the gene matches. CDR3 nucleotide sequence: TGTGCCAGCAGCGTCTTCCGAACAGGGGGCAGCGGGGAGCTGTTTTTT. The encoded protein is CASSVFRTGGSGELFF. Full variable domain (remainder filled in from reference TRBV9 and TRBJ2-2): DSGVTQTPKHLITATGQRVTLRCSPRSGDLSVYWYQQSLDQGLQFLIQYYNGEERAKGNILERFSAQQFPDLHSELNLSSLELGDSALYFCASSVFRTGGSGELFFGEGSRLTVL.

V usage is TRBV6-5 and J usage is TRBJ2-7; D not certain. Germline lookup yields CDR1 MNHEY and CDR2 SVGAGI. The V end was cut by 5 bases, the J end by 1 base, with 9 bases between. The length of the CDR3 is 13 residues. CDR3 nucleotides: TGTGCCAGCAGTGCCGCCAGTTCCTACGAGCAGTACTTC. This sequence encodes CASSAASSYEQYF.

The genes are TRBV27 and TRBJ1-1, with D maybe TRBD1 (5 bases). The V gene's germline CDR1 is MNHEY and CDR2 SMNVEV (reference sequence). There are 15 residues in the CDR3. Deletions cut 0 bases from V and 5 bases from J, with 13 bases between. CDR3 protein: CASSLSQGLYTEAFF. The CDR3 DNA reads TGTGCCAGCAGTTTATCTCAGGGTCTCTATACTGAAGCTTTCTTT.

The chain is built from TRBV14 and TRBJ2-7; unclear D gene. The V and J ends lost 3 bases and 5 bases respectively, with 20 bases between them. The CDR3 is 16 residues long. Germline V gives CDR1 SGHDN, CDR2 FVKESK. The CDR3 here is CASSHNSYSHLDEQYF. As DNA, the CDR3 is TGTGCCAGCAGCCATAACAGCTACTCCCACTTGGACGAGCAGTACTTC.

This clone occurred once. The chain joins TRBV15 to TRBJ2-1; weak D call: TRBD1 (5 bases). The CDR3 spans 14 residues. Trimming pared 0 bases from V and 7 bases from J, leaving 10 bases between. CDR1 is LNHNV and CDR2 is YYDKDF in the germline V gene (reference sequence). CDR3 coding DNA: TGTGCCACCAGCAGAGACGAGACAGCAAATGAGCAGTTCTTC. Residues: CATSRDETANEQFF.

The genes are TRBV11-2 and TRBJ2-2; D perhaps matches TRBD2 (5 bases). Trimming left V 4 bases short and J 8 bases short, with 11 bases between. The germline V gene encodes CDR1 SGHAT and CDR2 FQNNGV. The CDR3 extends over 13 amino acids. For the CDR3, the DNA is TGTGCCAGCAGCTCGCTCGGGGTGGGGGAGCTGTTTTTT. Amino acids: CASSSLGVGELFF.

The chain carries TRBV27 and TRBJ1-2; D is undetermined. Trimming took off 0 bases at V and 4 bases at J, with 18 bases between the two ends. Germline CDR1 and CDR2: MNHEY and SMNVEV (reference sequence). This CDR3 is 17 amino acids long. CDR3 nucleotide sequence: TGTGCCAGCAGTTTATCGGGCAGACCCTACCTAGGCTATGGCTACACCTTC. Residues: CASSLSGRPYLGYGYTF.

A few counts support this clone. The chain uses TRBV30 and TRBJ1-2, with 8 bases matching TRBD1. Germline assignment: CDR1 GTSNPN and CDR2 SVGIG (reference sequence). V lost 4 bases to trimming and J lost 6 bases; unmatched junction nucleotides: 1. The CDR3 has 11 residues. CDR3 coding DNA: TGTGCCTGGAAGGACAGGGATGGCTACACCTTC. Protein product: CAWKDRDGYTF.

The chain has TRBV7-9 and TRBJ2-7; 7 bases fit TRBD2. V dropped 4 bases and J dropped 4; count of bases not matched to a gene: 19. Germline lookup yields CDR1 SEHNR and CDR2 FQNEAQ (reference sequence). The CDR3 is 18 residues long. The CDR3 reads CASSSTNGGGYPLYEQYF. The CDR3 DNA reads as TGTGCCAGCAGCTCAACCAATGGGGGGGGGTACCCCTTGTACGAGCAGTACTTC.

The genes are TRBV13 and TRBJ2-7, with D maybe TRBD1 (5 bases). CDR1 PRHDT and CDR2 FYEKMQ come from the germline V gene (reference sequence). Trimming shortened V by 6 bases and J by 3 bases, and 15 bases separated the two germline ends. The CDR3 spans 14 residues. CDR3 protein: CASSSTRVGYEQYF. The DNA of the CDR3 is TGTGCCAGCAGTTCTACCAGGGTAGGCTACGAGCAGTACTTC.

The chain couples TRBV15 to TRBJ2-1; unclear D gene. V was pared by 1 base and J by 8 bases, with 6 bases between. The CDR3 loop spans 12 amino acids. Germline V gives CDR1 LNHNV, CDR2 YYDKDF (reference sequence). For the CDR3, the DNA is TGTGCCACCAGCAGAGTCTGGGATGAGCAGTTCTTC. This sequence encodes CATSRVWDEQFF.

This clone showed up just a few times. V usage is TRBV5-4 and J usage is TRBJ1-1; TRBD1 might be the D (6 bases). Germline V gives CDR1 SGHNT, CDR2 YYREEE (reference sequence). The CDR3 is made up of 15 amino acids. The germline V and J ends were trimmed by 4 bases and 1 base, with 14 bases remaining between them. CDR3 sequence reads: CASSPPDSPNTEAFF. CDR3 coding DNA: TGTGCCAGCAGCCCCCCGGACAGCCCGAACACTGAAGCTTTCTTT.

The chain joins TRBV19 to TRBJ2-7; 10 nucleotides match TRBD1. The germline CDR1 and CDR2 sequences are LNHDA and SQIVND (reference sequence). The CDR3 spans 18 residues. J was trimmed by 3 bases and V by 3 bases; bases with no gene match: 14. CDR3 DNA sequence: TGTGCCAGTAGTATCGGGACAGGGGTGATGGGATCGATCTACGAGCAGTACTTC. It specifies CASSIGTGVMGSIYEQYF. The entire variable domain, with the rest obtained from reference TRBV19 and TRBJ2-7, is as follows: DGGITQSPKYLFRKEGQNVTLSCEQNLNHDAMYWYRQDPGQGLRLIYYSQIVNDFQKGDIAEGYSVSREKKESFPLTVTSAQKNPTAFYLCASSIGTGVMGSIYEQYFGPGTRLTVT.

V usage is TRBV29-1 and J usage is TRBJ1-2; D is undetermined. This CDR3 contains 18 residues. Germline V CDR1 and CDR2: SQVTM, ANQGSEA. V was trimmed by 1 base and J by 1 base, leaving 22 bases between them. The CDR3 DNA follows: TGCAGCGTTGAAGTGTTAATGGCCTCCCCGAGATTTAACTATGGCTACACCTTC. Its protein is CSVEVLMASPRFNYGYTF. Using reference TRBV29-1 and TRBJ1-2 for the parts outside the CDR3, the full variable domain is SAVISQKPSRDICQRGTSLTIQCQVDSQVTMMFWYRQQPGQSLTLIATANQGSEATYESGFVIDKFPISRPNLTFSTLTVSNMSPEDSSIYLCSVEVLMASPRFNYGYTFGSGTRLTVV.